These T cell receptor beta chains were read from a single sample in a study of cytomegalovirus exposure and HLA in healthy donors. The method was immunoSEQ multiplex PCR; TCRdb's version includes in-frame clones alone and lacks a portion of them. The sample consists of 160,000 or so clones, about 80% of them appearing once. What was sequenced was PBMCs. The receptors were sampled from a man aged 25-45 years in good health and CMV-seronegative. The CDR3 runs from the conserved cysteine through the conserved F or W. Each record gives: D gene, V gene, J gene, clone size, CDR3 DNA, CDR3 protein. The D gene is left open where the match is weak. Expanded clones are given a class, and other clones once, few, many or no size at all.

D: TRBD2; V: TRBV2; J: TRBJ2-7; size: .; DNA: TGTGCCAGCACTAGCGGGAGTTACGAGCAGTACTTC; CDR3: CASTSGSYEQYF
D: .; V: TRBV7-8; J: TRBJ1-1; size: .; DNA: TGTGCCAGCAGCTTAAGGGGCAGCCAGAACACTGAAGCTTTCTTT; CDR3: CASSLRGSQNTEAFF
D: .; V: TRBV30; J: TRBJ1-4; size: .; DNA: TGTGCCTGGAGTGGGGACATAGATGAAAAACTGTTTTTT; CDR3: CAWSGDIDEKLFF
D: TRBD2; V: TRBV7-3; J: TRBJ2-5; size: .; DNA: TGTGCCAGCAGACCGGGGGTAGCGGGAGTCGTGGAGACCCAGTACTTC; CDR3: CASRPGVAGVVETQYF
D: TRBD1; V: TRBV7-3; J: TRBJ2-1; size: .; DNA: TGTGCCAGCAGCTCCCCCGGGACAGGATACAATGAGCAGTTCTTC; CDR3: CASSSPGTGYNEQFF
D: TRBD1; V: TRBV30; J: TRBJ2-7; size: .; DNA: TGTGCCTTAGGGGGGACAGGGGCCTACGAGCAGTACTTC; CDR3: CALGGTGAYEQYF
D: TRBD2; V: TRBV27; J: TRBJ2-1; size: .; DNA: TGTGCCAGCAGTGTAAGACTAGCGGGGGGATACAATGAGCAGTTCTTC; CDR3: CASSVRLAGGYNEQFF
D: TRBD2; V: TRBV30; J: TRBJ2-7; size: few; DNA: TGTGCCTGGGACCTCGGACTAGCGGGGGAGCAGTACTTC; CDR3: CAWDLGLAGEQYF
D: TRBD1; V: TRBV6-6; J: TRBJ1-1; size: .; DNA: TGTGCCAGCAGAACCCGACAGGGAGTAACTGAAGCTTTCTTT; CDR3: CASRTRQGVTEAFF
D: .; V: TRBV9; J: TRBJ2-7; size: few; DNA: TGTGCCAGCAGCGACCGTGACAGCGAGCAGTACTTC; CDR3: CASSDRDSEQYF
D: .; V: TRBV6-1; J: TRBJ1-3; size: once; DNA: TGTGCCAGCAGTGATTTGACAGGACGAAACTCTGGAAACACCATATATTTT; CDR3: CASSDLTGRNSGNTIYF
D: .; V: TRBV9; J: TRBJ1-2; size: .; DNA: TGTGCCAGCAGCTCCAAGCATCAGGGGAACTATGGCTACACCTTC; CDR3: CASSSKHQGNYGYTF
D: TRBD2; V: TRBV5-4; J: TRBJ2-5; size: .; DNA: TGTGCCAGCAGCTTGGGCCTAGCGGTACAAGAGACCCAGTACTTC; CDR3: CASSLGLAVQETQYF
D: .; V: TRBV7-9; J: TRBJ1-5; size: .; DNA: TGTGCCAGCAGCTTCGCCGACTTTAGCAATCAGCCCCAGCATTTT; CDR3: CASSFADFSNQPQHF
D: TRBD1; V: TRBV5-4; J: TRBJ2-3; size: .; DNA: TGTGCCATCATGAACAGGGGTACAGATACGCAGTATTTT; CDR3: CAIMNRGTDTQYF
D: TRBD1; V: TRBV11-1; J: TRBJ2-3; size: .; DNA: TGTGCCAGCAGCCGACAGGGATTTAGCACAGATACGCAGTATTTT; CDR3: CASSRQGFSTDTQYF
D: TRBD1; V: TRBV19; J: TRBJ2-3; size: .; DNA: TGTGCCAGTAGTATCCCCCGGGACAGGGCCACAGATACGCAGTATTTT; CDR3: CASSIPRDRATDTQYF
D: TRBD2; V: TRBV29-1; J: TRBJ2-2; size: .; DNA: TGCAGCGCCGGGACTAGCGGGAACACCGGGGAGCTGTTTTTT; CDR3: CSAGTSGNTGELFF
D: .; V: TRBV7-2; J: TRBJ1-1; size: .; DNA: TGTGCCAGCAGCTTAGAAGGATCCAGGGCGAACACTGAAGCTTTCTTT; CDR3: CASSLEGSRANTEAFF
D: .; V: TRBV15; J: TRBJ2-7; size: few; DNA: TGTGCCACCAGCAGAGATTTCTCCTCCTATGGGCAGTACTTC; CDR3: CATSRDFSSYGQYF
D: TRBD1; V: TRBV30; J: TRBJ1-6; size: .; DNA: TGTGCCTGGAGTCGAGGGACAGACCATTCACCCCTCCACTTT; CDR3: CAWSRGTDHSPLHF